Listed below are T cell receptor beta chains from one sample, sequenced in a study of regulatory T cells in long-lasting Graves disease. TCRdb independently ran MiXCR on the multiplex PCR reads; one entry per CDR3 protein. This table has 450,000 or so distinct CDR3 sequences, 20% to 25% appearing once. Specimen: peripheral blood mononuclear cells (PBMCs), collected when the disease was refractory, from a patient treated with antithyroid drugs. These receptors were collected from a female donor with Graves disease. Each CDR3 is given with its conserved first and last residue. D genes are given only for firm matches. Where a row states a size, it is once, few, many or the class of an expanded clone; other rows omit it.

TRBV7-3,TRBJ2-3,-,-,CASSFLPTGASTDTQYF,TGTGCCAGCAGCTTCCTCCCTACCGGGGCGAGCACAGATACGCAGTATTTT
TRBV7-2,TRBJ1-5,-,-,CASSPLPIRGNQPQHF,TGTGCCAGCAGCCCACTTCCGATAAGGGGAAATCAGCCCCAGCATTTT
TRBV6-9,TRBJ1-1,-,many,CASSYRLRGEAFF,TGTGCCAGCAGTTACCGTTTAAGGGGTGAAGCTTTCTTT
TRBV28,TRBJ1-1,TRBD1,many,CASSYGTGGEAFF,TGTGCCAGCAGTTACGGGACAGGAGGTGAAGCTTTCTTT
TRBV9,TRBJ2-7,-,-,CASSVGEGTYEQYF,TGTGCCAGCAGCGTAGGCGAGGGAACCTACGAGCAGTACTTC
TRBV14,TRBJ1-2,-,-,CASSQDNTDYGYTF,TGTGCCAGCAGCCAAGATAACACAGACTATGGCTACACCTTC
TRBV14,TRBJ1-1,TRBD1,-,CASSQDRRQGVPGATEAFF,TGTGCCAGCAGCCAAGATAGGAGACAGGGGGTTCCTGGGGCCACTGAAGCTTTCTTT
TRBV6-4,TRBJ2-6,-,-,CASSVEEGSGANVLTF,TGTGCCAGCAGTGTAGAGGAGGGTTCTGGGGCCAACGTCCTGACTTTC
TRBV2,TRBJ1-2,TRBD1,many,CASSRDRAGSYGYTF,TGTGCCAGCAGTCGGGACAGGGCGGGTTCCTATGGCTACACCTTC
TRBV30,TRBJ1-6,TRBD1,-,CAWRVTGGSSPLHF,TGTGCCTGGAGGGTGACAGGGGGCAGTTCACCCCTCCACTTT
TRBV6-1,TRBJ1-6,TRBD1,-,CASSRTGNNSPLHF,TGTGCCAGCAGCCGGACAGGGAATAATTCACCCCTCCACTTT
TRBV6-5,TRBJ2-7,TRBD2,-,CASSFSGSPYEQYF,TGTGCCAGCAGTTTTAGCGGGAGCCCCTACGAGCAGTACTTC
TRBV28,TRBJ1-2,-,many,CASSFTGSGGYTF,TGTGCCAGCAGTTTTACGGGCTCTGGGGGCTACACCTTC
TRBV9,TRBJ1-1,-,few,CASSVGGKTEAFF,TGTGCCAGCAGCGTGGGAGGAAAGACTGAAGCTTTCTTT
TRBV6-5,TRBJ2-2,-,many,CASSSDGELFF,TGTGCCAGCAGTTCCGACGGGGAGCTGTTTTTT
TRBV28,TRBJ2-7,TRBD2,many,CASSFLGGSRSYEQYF,TGTGCCAGCAGTTTCCTCGGCGGGAGTCGGTCCTACGAGCAGTACTTC
TRBV6-1,TRBJ1-1,-,many,CASSRTTQGSSTEAFF,TGTGCCAGCAGCCGAACCACACAGGGATCTTCCACTGAAGCTTTCTTT
TRBV7-3,TRBJ2-1,-,-,CASSLIGVNEQFF,TGTGCCAGCAGCTTAATTGGGGTCAATGAGCAGTTCTTC
TRBV7-6,TRBJ2-1,-,-,CASSLGGDNSYNEQFF,TGTGCCAGCAGCTTGGGGGGGGACAACTCCTACAATGAGCAGTTCTTC
TRBV6-1,TRBJ1-2,-,many,CASSGGYGYTF,TGTGCCAGCAGTGGCGGCTATGGCTACACCTTC